This is a list of T cell receptor beta chains from one sample in a study of beta chain features in type 1 diabetes. Sequenced by immunoSEQ multiplex PCR; TCRdb stores in-frame clones only, minus some. The sample has hundreds of thousands of clones, around 8% seen once. Specimen: central memory CD4+ T cells from blood. These receptor sequences come from a woman aged 18 to 35 in good health. Both conserved end residues are part of each CDR3. The D gene is left open where the match is weak. The size of a clone is reported for some rows only, either as once, few or many, or as a class for expanded clones.

d_call	j_call	v_call	clone_size	cdr3_nt	cdr3_aa
NA	TRBJ2-1	TRBV11-2	NA	TGTGCCAGCAGCGCCTCATTTTCAGGGGTCTACAATGAGCAGTTCTTC	CASSASFSGVYNEQFF
NA	TRBJ2-2	TRBV4-3	NA	TGCGCCAGCAGCCAGTACGGGCAGGGGTTGAACACCGGGGAGCTGTTTTTT	CASSQYGQGLNTGELFF
TRBD1	TRBJ1-5	TRBV2	few	TGTGCCAGCCGGCCGGACAGGTTCAATCAGCCCCAGCATTTT	CASRPDRFNQPQHF
NA	TRBJ2-6	TRBV9	NA	TGTGCCAGCAGCGTAGGCCCCGTGACAGGCGCCTCTGGGGCCAACGTCCTGACTTTC	CASSVGPVTGASGANVLTF
NA	TRBJ2-1	TRBV4-2	NA	TGTGCCAGCAGCCAAGAGCCTAAGACTTCCACTTTTTACAATGAGCAGTTCTTC	CASSQEPKTSTFYNEQFF
TRBD1	TRBJ1-1	TRBV28	few	TGTGCCAGCAGCTCCCTGACAGGGGCGAACACTGAAGCTTTCTTT	CASSSLTGANTEAFF
NA	TRBJ2-7	TRBV27	NA	TGTGCCAGCAGCTCAAATAGCGGAGCCTCCTACGAGCAGTACTTC	CASSSNSGASYEQYF
TRBD1	TRBJ1-1	TRBV27	NA	TGTGCCAGCAGCCAGGGGGGCGTGGTCACTGAAGCTTTCTTT	CASSQGGVVTEAFF
NA	TRBJ2-7	TRBV11-2	NA	TGTGCCAGCAGCTTAGATCGGAGCGGTCGGGGCTACGAGCAGTACTTC	CASSLDRSGRGYEQYF
TRBD1	TRBJ1-4	TRBV9	many	TGTGCCAGCAGCTCCGGGACAGTTAATGAAAAACTGTTTTTT	CASSSGTVNEKLFF
TRBD2	TRBJ2-7	TRBV19	few	TGTGCCAGTAGTATTCAGCGGGAGGGACCATACGAGCAGTACTTC	CASSIQREGPYEQYF
NA	TRBJ2-3	TRBV27	NA	TGTGCCAGCAGTTTCCTGCACCCTAGCACAGATACGCAGTATTTT	CASSFLHPSTDTQYF
NA	TRBJ2-7	TRBV27	many	TGTGCCAGCAGTTTAGCGGGGAAAGCCTACGAGCAGTACTTC	CASSLAGKAYEQYF
NA	TRBJ2-2	TRBV5-6	few	TGTGCCAGCAGCCCCTACACCGGGGAGCTGTTTTTT	CASSPYTGELFF
NA	TRBJ1-1	TRBV6-5	NA	TGTGCCAGCAGTTACTCGACAGGCCACAGGAACACTGAAGCTTTCTTT	CASSYSTGHRNTEAFF
NA	TRBJ2-1	TRBV5-1	few	TGCGCCAGCAGCTCAGGGTTCGATGAGCAGTTCTTC	CASSSGFDEQFF
NA	TRBJ2-4	TRBV28	NA	TGTGCCAGCAGGTCGGGACAACTAGCCAAAAACATTCAGTACTTC	CASRSGQLAKNIQYF
NA	TRBJ2-7	TRBV28	NA	TGTGCCAGCAGGACTAGGACCACTACGGGAGAGCAGTACTTC	CASRTRTTTGEQYF
TRBD1	TRBJ2-5	TRBV5-4	few	TGTGCCAGCAGCTTGGGCGGCAGGGGGCGGGAGACCCAGTACTTC	CASSLGGRGRETQYF
NA	TRBJ1-5	TRBV4-3	few	TGCGCCAGCAGCCAAGAGGAGGGAATTCAGCCCCAGCATTTT	CASSQEEGIQPQHF
NA	TRBJ2-6	TRBV28	few	TGTGCCACACAACCTGTAGGTTCTGGGGCCAACGTCCTGACTTTC	CATQPVGSGANVLTF
NA	TRBJ2-1	TRBV2	few	TGTGCCAGCAGCCCAGCAGGCACCCGTGGAGAGCAGTTCTTC	CASSPAGTRGEQFF
NA	TRBJ2-6	TRBV15	few	TGTGCCACCACACCACAGGGTGGGAGCTCTGGGGCCAACGTCCTGACTTTC	CATTPQGGSSGANVLTF
NA	TRBJ2-7	TRBV6-5	NA	TGTGCCAGCAGTTACCCGGGGAGCTACGAGCAGTACTTC	CASSYPGSYEQYF
TRBD1	TRBJ2-1	TRBV19	few	TGTGCCAGTGGACAGGGCCACAATGAGCAGTTCTTC	CASGQGHNEQFF
NA	TRBJ2-1	TRBV27	NA	TGTGCCAGCAGTTCCTACTCGCTCAATGAGCAGTTCTTC	CASSSYSLNEQFF
TRBD2	TRBJ2-1	TRBV6-5	few	TGTGCCAGCAGTTACCTGACTAGCGGGAAGAGCAATGAGCAGTTCTTC	CASSYLTSGKSNEQFF
TRBD1	TRBJ2-5	TRBV7-2	NA	TGTGCCAGCAGCCCCCAGGGGGCGCAAGAGACCCAGTACTTC	CASSPQGAQETQYF
TRBD1	TRBJ2-1	TRBV19	few	TGTGCCAGTAGTACCTCTAGGACAGGGGGCAAGTTCTTC	CASSTSRTGGKFF
NA	TRBJ1-2	TRBV10-3	NA	TGTGCCATCAGTGATCCGACCAACTATGGCTACACCTTC	CAISDPTNYGYTF
NA	TRBJ2-7	TRBV6-5	NA	TGTGCCAGCAGTTACAACAGGGCTAACGAGCAGTACTTC	CASSYNRANEQYF
TRBD1	TRBJ2-7	TRBV28	NA	TGTGCCAGCGTTCCGGGACAGGGGTCCGAGCAGTACTTC	CASVPGQGSEQYF
TRBD1	TRBJ1-1	TRBV18	NA	TGTGCCAGCTCATCCGGGACAGGGGCCGTGGCTGAAGCTTTCTTT	CASSSGTGAVAEAFF
NA	TRBJ2-1	TRBV29-1	few	TGCAGCGCTGAGGGCAATGAGCAGTTCTTC	CSAEGNEQFF
NA	TRBJ1-5	TRBV2	few	TGTGCCAGTAGACTGGAAAGCAATCAGCCCCAGCATTTT	CASRLESNQPQHF
TRBD2	TRBJ2-5	TRBV4-1	NA	TGCGCCAGCAGCCAAGAAGCTAGCGGGAGGTCAGAGACCCAGTACTTC	CASSQEASGRSETQYF
NA	TRBJ2-7	TRBV7-2	NA	TGTGCCAGCAGCTTAGGGCTTGGGGGAGAATACGAGCAGTACTTC	CASSLGLGGEYEQYF
TRBD2	TRBJ2-5	TRBV7-2	NA	TGTGCCAGCAGCTCCGACTTCACACTAGCGGGAGGGGAGACCCAGTACTTC	CASSSDFTLAGGETQYF
NA	TRBJ2-1	TRBV5-6	few	TGTGCCAGCAGCTTGGCCCCGAACTCCTACAATGAGCAGTTCTTC	CASSLAPNSYNEQFF
NA	TRBJ2-2	TRBV4-3	few	TGCGCCAGCAGCCATGGGGCGAACACCGGGGAGCTGTTTTTT	CASSHGANTGELFF
NA	TRBJ2-4	TRBV18	many	TGTGCCAGCTCACCAGGGATTGTGGATGGGAGAAACATTCAGTACTTC	CASSPGIVDGRNIQYF
NA	TRBJ2-7	TRBV6-6	few	TGTGCCAGCAGCGACAGAGGCTACGAGCAGTACTTC	CASSDRGYEQYF
TRBD2	TRBJ2-1	TRBV7-2	few	TGTGCCAGCAGCCTTAGCGGGAGAAGGATCAATGAGCAGTTCTTC	CASSLSGRRINEQFF
TRBD2	TRBJ2-3	TRBV27	many	TGTGCCAGCAGTTTACAAGGACTAGCGGGAGCGGGAGATACGCAGTATTTT	CASSLQGLAGAGDTQYF
TRBD1	TRBJ1-3	TRBV7-2	few	TGTGCCAGCAGCGGACAGGTTCACTCTGGAAACACCATATATTTT	CASSGQVHSGNTIYF
NA	TRBJ2-5	TRBV2	few	TGTGCCAGCAGTGAATCTGGGGGAGGTTGGGAGACCCAGTACTTC	CASSESGGGWETQYF
TRBD2	TRBJ2-1	TRBV6-6	few	TGTGCCAGCGGCTACGGGAGCGGGAGATGGAATGAGCAGTTCTTC	CASGYGSGRWNEQFF
TRBD1	TRBJ2-5	TRBV5-6	few	TGTGCCAGCAGCTTGCCAGGGGGAGAGACCCAGTACTTC	CASSLPGGETQYF
NA	TRBJ2-3	TRBV7-2	few	TGTGCCAGCAGCGAAAGGGGCCGGACAGATACGCAGTATTTT	CASSERGRTDTQYF
TRBD2	TRBJ2-7	TRBV20-1	few	TGCAGTGAAGCGGGAGTCAGTGAGCAGTACTTC	CSEAGVSEQYF
TRBD1	TRBJ1-1	TRBV11-2	NA	TGTGCCAGCAGCATGAACAGGGGCAAAAACACTGAAGCTTTCTTT	CASSMNRGKNTEAFF
NA	TRBJ2-5	TRBV5-1	few	TGCGCCAGCGGACTTGGGGCACGCGAGACCCAGTACTTC	CASGLGARETQYF